The text below deals with one T cell receptor (beta chain). The source of the sample is a study of T cells in Graves' hyperthyroidism and ophthalmopathy. Amplification yielded TCR beta CDR3 regions, with RNA transcripts as the source. HTBI primers were employed in a first-round RT-PCR of the TCR CDR3. Using its own MiXCR run on the multiplex PCR reads, TCRdb lists one record per CDR3 protein. This sample has 300,000 to 450,000 distinct CDR3 sequences, with roughly 14% found just once. Sequencing used blood. The clonotype originates from a woman aged 55-70 years with Graves' hyperthyroidism.

CDR3 residues: CASSISSGWGETQYF. Written as DNA, the CDR3 is TGTGCCAGTAGTATCTCGAGCGGGTGGGGGGAGACCCAGTACTTC. V gene TRBV19 combines with J gene TRBJ2-5; TRBD2 might be the D (6 bases). The V end was cut by 3 bases, the J end by 5 bases, with 16 bases between. CDR1 is LNHDA and CDR2 is SQIVND in the germline V gene (reference sequence). This CDR3 is 15 amino acids long.